This TCR beta chain was sequenced in a study of regulatory T cells in long-lasting Graves disease (TCRdb year 2021). As for the study more broadly: Patients with newly diagnosed Graves' disease had been on antithyroid drugs for under 3 months. A total of 35 or so samples were covered by TCR sequencing, comprising roughly 13 persistent and some 20 newly diagnosed Graves' disease patients. The study was registered as a clinical trial and conducted in China. Peripheral blood TCR sequencing and RNA sequencing compared persistent Graves' disease patients with newly diagnosed Graves' disease patients.

What the time point label conveys for this sample: newly diagnosed GD, antithyroid drugs for less than 3 months. For both TCR sequencing and RNA sequencing, RNA was extracted from PBMCs in TRIzol. The diagnosis of Graves' disease followed American Thyroid Association guidelines. Patients for the study were recruited at an endocrinology department in Xi'an, China. Each patient gave 7 to 9.5 milliliters of peripheral blood, collected in an EDTA anticoagulant tube. PBMCs were isolated by Ficoll Paque Plus density gradient separation without further T cell sorting. RNA quality was checked with an Agilent 2100 Bioanalyzer and agarose gel, and concentration with a NanoDrop 2000. The junction shows trimming of 6 bases on V and 4 bases on J, plus 7 bases between the germline ends. From cysteine to phenylalanine, the CDR3 is 12 amino acids long. Solely the CDR3 DNA is kept, with 36 bases framed from the first base. CDR1 SEHNR and CDR2 FQNEAQ were looked up in the germline V gene (reference sequence).

The protocol used for the library was multiplex PCR. These reads were obtained on an Illumina HiSeq 4000. TCR beta libraries were built with iRepertoire HTBI primers and Arm-PCR amplification of CDR3 regions. PCR products were gel purified before sequencing. Per the source publication's procedure: Gene usage analysis of CDR3 amino acid clonotypes used the 55 to 80 TRBV and 14 to 15 TRBJ segments found across samples. COPE and FqMerger were used to merge filtered high-quality paired reads into contigs. BLAST was used to align contigs to the IMGT TRBV, TRBD and TRBJ reference genes, and CDR3 was defined following IMGT. Clonotypes above 0.1% frequency were classified as highly expanded clones. Shannon entropy served as the measure of repertoire diversity, while the Gini coefficient captured V-J evenness. A clonotype found in more than one individual was treated as public. In TCRdb, the public reads were trimmed at Q25 with fastp and aligned with MiXCR, with productive beta chains retained. Identical CDR3 proteins give one entry, which carries the most common genes and DNA. These V and J calls rely on TCRdb rather than the paper's analysis. Present in this sample are hundreds of thousands of distinct CDR3 sequences, around 15% of which were seen just once. The ten biggest clones cover approximately 25% of the sample.

Here is what the overall study found, with its caveats: The authors noted that the small sample size was a limitation that may lower accuracy. Only the TCR beta chain was sequenced and analyzed. Because the primary lesion, thyroid tissue, could not be accessed, the study looked at peripheral blood alone. Compared with newly diagnosed patients, persistent Graves' disease patients had lower TCR Shannon entropy and fewer highly expanded clones, which suggests clonal expansion. Preferential use of TRBV28, TRBJ1-2 and TRBJ2-5 was observed in persistent disease, whereas TRBV20-1 and TRBJ2-1 were favored in newly diagnosed disease. Patients with persistent disease shared more public clonotypes (approximately 2,500) than newly diagnosed patients did (around 1,000).

This clonotype was picked up many times. The antigen it binds to is not known. No much larger clonotype is one base removed from it; base qualities were not supplied. The same sample was also used in a study of T cells in Graves' hyperthyroidism and ophthalmopathy. As the second publication notes: Stable Graves' hyperthyroidism was defined as no progression to ophthalmopathy during 18 months of follow-up. The hyperthyroidism patients were between 18 and 65 years old and newly diagnosed, with a disease duration of less than 2 months. Patients with uncontrolled infections, other autoimmune diseases, pregnancy or lactation were excluded. Diagnoses were established on the basis of clinical symptoms, serum thyroxine and TRAb, thyroid ultrasound, and orbital computed tomography. The TCR CDR3 was subjected to a first round of RT-PCR using the HTBI primer set and the Qiagen OneStep RT-PCR kit. Most expanded thyroid clonotypes (frequency above 0.001) were also detected in blood, suggesting blood repertoires may reflect thyroid immune responses. Ophthalmopathy was separated from stable hyperthyroidism by a 13 V-J signature model, with roughly 88% sensitivity and approximately 81% specificity obtained in cross-validation and 80%/75% obtained in testing. In validation, progression to ophthalmopathy was predicted by the model with roughly 69% sensitivity and just over 72% specificity, a median of roughly 6.4 months before onset. A discovery cohort of about a hundred patients, approximately 44 with Graves' ophthalmopathy and 55 to 60 with stable Graves' hyperthyroidism, was used to find distinguishing TCR V-J signatures. Prospective prediction of ophthalmopathy was tested in an independent validation cohort of some 20 hyperthyroidism patients and some 17 patients who later progressed to ophthalmopathy. The 100 or so discovery patients were randomly split 7:3 into training and test sets. In over five Graves' hyperthyroidism patients, the study also compared T-cell repertoires from thyroid tissue with T-cell repertoires from blood. Following sampling, methimazole starting at 30 mg daily was given to hyperthyroidism patients, and high-dose intravenous methylprednisolone was given to ophthalmopathy patients. The libraries were constructed in a second round of multiplex PCR and then size-selected and purified. Sequencing of the libraries was done on an Illumina HiSeq2000 using paired-end 100 bp reads. Raw data were processed with SOAPnuke, discarding reads with adapters, uncalled bases, mean Phred below 15, or no exact constant-primer or identifier match. COPE v1.2.5 was used to merge the high-quality paired reads, and each unique nucleotide sequence was defined as a clonotype. MiTCR v1.1 was used to align clonotypes to the IMGT TRBV, TRBD and TRBJ reference segments. Analysis was restricted to V-J combinations with a frequency above 0.0001, which covered roughly 99% of repertoires. A TCS score was defined as the ratio of F50 (clonal expansion) to E x V (chaos), with BLOSUM62-based TCRdist applied between CDR3 peptides within each V-J. Welch's t-statistics and random forest reduced around 550 V-J features to roughly 13, which were used in a naive Bayes classifier (R e1071). No statistical method was used to set the sample size in advance, and investigators knew the group allocation. TCR Vbeta CDR3 sequencing of around 130 peripheral blood samples (43 ophthalmopathy, 75 to 80 hyperthyroidism and roughly 17 progressor patients) is reported in the paper.

The receptor chain draws on TRBV7-9 and TRBJ2-1; the D gene is perhaps TRBD1, from 5 matching bases. This TCR came from a woman aged 35 to 59 with Graves disease. Donor details come from another sample of the same person, matched by shared clones. The sample in question was peripheral blood mononuclear cells (PBMCs), obtained at new diagnosis, from a patient treated with antithyroid drugs. The CDR3 has the sequence CASSRQYNEQFF. At the DNA level, the sequence is TGTGCCAGCAGTCGACAGTACAATGAGCAGTTCTTC.